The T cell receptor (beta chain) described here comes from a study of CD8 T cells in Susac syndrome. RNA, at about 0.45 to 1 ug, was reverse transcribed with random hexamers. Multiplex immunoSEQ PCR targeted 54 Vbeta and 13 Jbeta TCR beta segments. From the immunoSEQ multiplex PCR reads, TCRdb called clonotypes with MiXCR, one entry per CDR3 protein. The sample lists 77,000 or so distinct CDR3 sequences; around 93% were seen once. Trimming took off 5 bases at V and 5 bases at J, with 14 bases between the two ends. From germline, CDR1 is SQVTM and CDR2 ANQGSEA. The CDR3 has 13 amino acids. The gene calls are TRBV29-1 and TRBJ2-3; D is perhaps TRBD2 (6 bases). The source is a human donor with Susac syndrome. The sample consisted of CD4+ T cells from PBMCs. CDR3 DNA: TGCAGCGTTTCCGGACTATTAAGAGATACGCAGTATTTT. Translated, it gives CSVSGLLRDTQYF.